These T cell receptor beta chains were read from a single sample in a study of T cell responses to AZD1222 COVID-19 vaccine. Only in-frame clones appear in the TCRdb table, and some are missing; sequencing was by immunoSEQ multiplex PCR. The top ten hold about 3.1% of the sample, which has about 70,000 clones, 90% seen once. Source: peripheral blood, taken 28 days after the second AZD1222 dose. Receptor source: an adult who received the AZD1222 COVID-19 vaccine. Each CDR3 is given with its conserved first and last residue. Each record gives: V gene, clone size, J gene, D gene, CDR3 DNA, CDR3 protein. The D gene is left open where the match is weak. Rows may omit the clone size; those that give it use once, few, many or a size class.

TRBV18,NA,TRBJ2-3,TRBD1,TGTGCCAGCTCCGGACAGGGGGCCACAGATACGCAGTATTTT,CASSGQGATDTQYF
TRBV4-2,NA,TRBJ2-1,NA,TGTGCCAGCAGCCAAAATGGGGCGCGGGATGAGCAGTTCTTC,CASSQNGARDEQFF
TRBV5-5,NA,TRBJ2-7,TRBD1,TGTGCCAGCAGCTGGGGACAGGGAGGCACCTACGAGCAGTACTTC,CASSWGQGGTYEQYF
TRBV3-1/TRBV3-2,NA,TRBJ1-2,TRBD1,TGTGCCAGTACACTCCAGGGGGCTAACTATGGCTACACCTTC,CASTLQGANYGYTF
TRBV5-4,NA,TRBJ2-3,NA,TGTGCCAGCAGCGCTCAGCGAGATACGCAGTATTTT,CASSAQRDTQYF
TRBV3-1/TRBV3-2,NA,TRBJ2-7,TRBD1,TGTGCCAGCAGCCCACCACAGGGGGCAGGGGAGCAGTACTTC,CASSPPQGAGEQYF
TRBV11-3,NA,TRBJ2-7,NA,TGTGCCAGCAGTCCAGGTGGATTGGTACAGGGCGCCTACGAGCAGTACTTC,CASSPGGLVQGAYEQYF
TRBV7-8,NA,TRBJ2-3,NA,TGTGCCAGCAGCCCTTTCTCTGGCACTAGCACAGATACGCAGTATTTT,CASSPFSGTSTDTQYF
TRBV7-3,NA,TRBJ2-3,TRBD2,TGTGCCAGCAGCTTAAGGGGGACTAGCGGTTCAGATACGCAGTATTTT,CASSLRGTSGSDTQYF
TRBV6-5,NA,TRBJ1-4,NA,TGTGCCAGCAGTTTGACAGCCCTTGCAACTAATGAAAAACTGTTTTTT,CASSLTALATNEKLFF
TRBV7-2,once,TRBJ1-4,NA,TGTGCCAGCAGCTTAGGTGGGGAAAGCGGTGAAAAACTGTTTTTT,CASSLGGESGEKLFF
TRBV7-6,NA,TRBJ1-3,NA,TGTGCCAGCAGCTCGGACAGCCTTTCTGGAAACACCATATATTTT,CASSSDSLSGNTIYF
TRBV24-1,once,TRBJ2-1,TRBD2,TGTGCCACCAGTGATTACGCGGGAGGGTGGACTGAGCAGTTCTTC,CATSDYAGGWTEQFF
TRBV2,NA,TRBJ1-1,TRBD1,TGTGCCAGCAGTGAAGGCAGGGGGGGCACTGAAGCTTTCTTT,CASSEGRGGTEAFF
TRBV6-5,NA,TRBJ2-7,TRBD1,TGTGCCAGTACGGACAGGGCGTCCTACGAGCAGTACTTC,CASTDRASYEQYF
TRBV10-3,NA,TRBJ1-6,NA,TGTGCCATCAGTGAATGGAACTCTTCTAATTCACCCCTCCACTTT,CAISEWNSSNSPLHF
TRBV10-1,NA,TRBJ2-7,NA,TGCGCCAGGGGACTCCTATACGAGCAGTACTTC,CARGLLYEQYF
TRBV18,NA,TRBJ1-3,NA,TGTGCCAGCTCACCACCCGTGCAAGGAAACACCATATATTTT,CASSPPVQGNTIYF
TRBV7-9,NA,TRBJ2-2,NA,TGTGCCAGCACCCCCGGGACATCTACTCCTACCGGGGAGCTGTTTTTT,CASTPGTSTPTGELFF
TRBV7-8,NA,TRBJ1-2,NA,TGTGCCAGCAGCCGTATGGGCCAGGGGAATAACTATGGCTACACCTTC,CASSRMGQGNNYGYTF
TRBV29-1,NA,TRBJ1-4,NA,TGCAGCGTTGGACAGATTAATGAAAAACTGTTTTTT,CSVGQINEKLFF
TRBV11-3,NA,TRBJ1-3,NA,TGTGCCAGCAGCTTAGATCTGGGACGTAGAACTGGAAACACCATATATTTT,CASSLDLGRRTGNTIYF
TRBV7-9,NA,TRBJ1-2,NA,TGTGCCAGCAGCTTAGATCAGCCCAACCAGGGCCCTGGCTACACCTTC,CASSLDQPNQGPGYTF
TRBV5-8,NA,TRBJ2-4,NA,TGTGCCACCGCAGCCCAGACCTGGGTTGGGGGCAAAAACATTCAGTACTTC,CATAAQTWVGGKNIQYF
TRBV19,NA,TRBJ1-5,NA,TGTGCCGCACGGGCCTTGGGCAATCAGCCCCAGCATTTT,CAARALGNQPQHF
TRBV6-6,once,TRBJ2-3,TRBD1,TGTGCCAGCAGAACAGGGGGCGGGACAGATACGCAGTATTTT,CASRTGGGTDTQYF
TRBV7-2,NA,TRBJ2-1,NA,TGTGCCAGCAGCCGGACTCCAGAGCAGTTCTTC,CASSRTPEQFF
TRBV19,NA,TRBJ1-4,NA,TGTGCCAGTCACGGGGGAGGTGAAAAACTGTTTTTT,CASHGGGEKLFF
TRBV6-1,few,TRBJ1-1,NA,TGTGCCAGCAGTGAATTCCCTGGTCATCAGGACACTGAAGCTTTCTTT,CASSEFPGHQDTEAFF
TRBV11-2,NA,TRBJ2-5,NA,TGTGCCAGCAGCTTAGGACTGGCGATGGGGACCCAGTACTTC,CASSLGLAMGTQYF
TRBV13,NA,TRBJ1-2,NA,TGTGCCAGCAGCTTATCAGGGATCAATGGCTACACCTTC,CASSLSGINGYTF
TRBV5-1,NA,TRBJ1-3,NA,TGCGCCAGCAGCCCACAGAGCTCTGGAAACACCATATATTTT,CASSPQSSGNTIYF
TRBV15,NA,TRBJ2-7,TRBD1,TGTGCCACCAGCAAAAGGGGGCTGGACTACGAGCAGTACTTC,CATSKRGLDYEQYF
TRBV7-9,NA,TRBJ1-6,NA,TGTGCCAGCAGCGCACCGGGACAAGCGAATTCACCCCTCCACTTT,CASSAPGQANSPLHF
TRBV28,NA,TRBJ2-7,NA,TGTGCCAGCAGTTTAGCGGGAAGCTCCTACGAGCAGTACTTC,CASSLAGSSYEQYF
TRBV11-3,NA,TRBJ2-7,NA,TGTGCCAGCAGCGTAGAAGGGGGAGCCGAGCAGTACTTC,CASSVEGGAEQYF
TRBV7-8,NA,TRBJ2-1,NA,TGTGCCTTACAGAAGATCTACAATGAGCAGTTCTTC,CALQKIYNEQFF
TRBV5-6,NA,TRBJ1-1,NA,TGTGCCAGCAGCTTATTTTCCCCGGGGGGGAAAAATGAAGCTTTCTTT,CASSLFSPGGKNEAFF
TRBV19,NA,TRBJ1-6,NA,TGTGCCAGTAGCCGCCGGGGGAACAGGGAAGCTAATTCACCCCTCCACTTT,CASSRRGNREANSPLHF
TRBV3-1/TRBV3-2,NA,TRBJ1-2,NA,TGTGCCAGCAGACGCGGACCGTATGGCTACACCTTC,CASRRGPYGYTF
TRBV6-4,NA,TRBJ1-2,NA,TGTGCCAGCAGTGACGGTGGATTAGGGACGTATGGCTACACCTTC,CASSDGGLGTYGYTF
TRBV7-8,NA,TRBJ1-1,NA,TGTGCCAGCAGCCTTGGGACGGGGATCACTGAAGCTTTCTTT,CASSLGTGITEAFF
TRBV11-3,NA,TRBJ1-1,TRBD1,TGTGCCAGCAGCTTAGGACAGGGAAACACTGAAGCTTTCTTT,CASSLGQGNTEAFF
TRBV3-1/TRBV3-2,NA,TRBJ2-3,TRBD1,TGTGCCAGCAGCCCCTACCACAGGGGCGGCACAGATACGCAGTATTTT,CASSPYHRGGTDTQYF
TRBV7-8,NA,TRBJ1-1,TRBD1,TGTGCCAGCAGCTTAACTGAGGGGGCGGCGACTTTCTTT,CASSLTEGAATFF
TRBV2,NA,TRBJ2-1,NA,TGTGCCAGCACCCCGCCGGGCCCAGGGAATGAGCAGTTCTTC,CASTPPGPGNEQFF
TRBV7-9,NA,TRBJ2-7,NA,TGTGCCAGCAGCTTAATTAGCCTTTCCTACGAGCAGTACTTC,CASSLISLSYEQYF
TRBV6-5,NA,TRBJ1-6,NA,TGTGCCCTCCGAGGGCAGGGAGGTTCACCCCTCCACTTT,CALRGQGGSPLHF
TRBV3-1/TRBV3-2,NA,TRBJ2-3,TRBD2,TGTGCCAGCAGCCTCGAAGGCCTAGCGGGAGAGTTGGGGGCAGATACGCAGTATTTT,CASSLEGLAGELGADTQYF
TRBV29-1,NA,TRBJ1-1,NA,TGCAGCCCCGGGGGTTCGAATCAGCCATACACCTTT,CSPGGSNQPYTF
TRBV29-1,NA,TRBJ1-3,NA,TGCAGCGTGCAAACGTTCAGCTCTGGAAACACCATATATTTT,CSVQTFSSGNTIYF
TRBV7-9,NA,TRBJ1-1,NA,TGTGCCAGCGGTGGCCGGGGCACTGAAGCTTTCTTT,CASGGRGTEAFF
TRBV27,few,TRBJ2-1,TRBD1,TGTGCCAGCAGTTTCAACAGGGGGCGTGGGAATGAGCAGTTCTTC,CASSFNRGRGNEQFF
TRBV11-3,NA,TRBJ2-7,TRBD1,TGTGCCAGCACCGCGACAGGGGGTCCGCGCGAGCAGTACTTC,CASTATGGPREQYF
TRBV30,once,TRBJ2-3,TRBD2,TGTGCCTGGACTCGTACTAGCGGGAGAGATACGCAGTATTTT,CAWTRTSGRDTQYF
TRBV4-2,NA,TRBJ2-1,TRBD2,TGTGCCAGCACCCCGTCGGGACTAGCGCCGAACAATGAGCAGTTCTTC,CASTPSGLAPNNEQFF
TRBV5-8,NA,TRBJ1-4,NA,TGTGCCAGCAGCGATACTGTTAATGAAAAACTGTTTTTT,CASSDTVNEKLFF
TRBV11-3,NA,TRBJ2-2,TRBD2,TGTGCCAGCAGCGAACCGGGACTAGCGGTCACCGGGGAGCTGTTTTTT,CASSEPGLAVTGELFF
TRBV5-1,NA,TRBJ2-3,NA,TGCGCCAGCGGCAGGGGACCCTGGACCACAGATACGCAGTATTTT,CASGRGPWTTDTQYF
TRBV4-3,NA,TRBJ2-6,NA,TGCGCCAGCAGCCAAGAACCTGGGGCCAACGTCCTGACTTTC,CASSQEPGANVLTF